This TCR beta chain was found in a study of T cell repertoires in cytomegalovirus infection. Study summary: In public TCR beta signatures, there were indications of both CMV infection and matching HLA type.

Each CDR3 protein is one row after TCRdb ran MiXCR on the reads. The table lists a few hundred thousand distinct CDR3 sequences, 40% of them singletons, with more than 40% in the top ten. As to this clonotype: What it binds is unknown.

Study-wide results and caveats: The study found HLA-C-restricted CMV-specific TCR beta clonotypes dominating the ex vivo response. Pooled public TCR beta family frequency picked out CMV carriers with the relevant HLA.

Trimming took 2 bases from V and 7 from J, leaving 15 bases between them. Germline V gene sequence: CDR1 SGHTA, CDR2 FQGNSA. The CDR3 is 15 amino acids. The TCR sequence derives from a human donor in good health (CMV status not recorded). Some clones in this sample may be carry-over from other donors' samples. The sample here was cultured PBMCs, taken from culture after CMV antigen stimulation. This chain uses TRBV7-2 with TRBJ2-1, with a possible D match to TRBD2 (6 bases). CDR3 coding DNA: TGTGCCAGCAGCTTACGGCTAGCGAGTGTAAATGAGCAGTTCTTC. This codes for CASSLRLASVNEQFF. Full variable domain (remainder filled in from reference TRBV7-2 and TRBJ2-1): GAGVSQSPSNKVTEKGKDVELRCDPISGHTALYWYRQSLGQGLEFLIYFQGNSAPDKSGLPSDRFSAERTGGSVSTLTIQRTQQEDSAVYLCASSLRLASVNEQFFGPGTRLTVL.